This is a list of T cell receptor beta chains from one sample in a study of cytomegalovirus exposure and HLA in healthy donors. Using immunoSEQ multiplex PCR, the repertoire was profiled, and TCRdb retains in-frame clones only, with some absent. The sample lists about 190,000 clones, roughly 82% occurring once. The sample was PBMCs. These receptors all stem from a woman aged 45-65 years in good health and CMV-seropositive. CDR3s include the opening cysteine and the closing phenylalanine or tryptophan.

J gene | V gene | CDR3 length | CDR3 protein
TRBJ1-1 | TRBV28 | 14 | CASSLQGPPTEAFF
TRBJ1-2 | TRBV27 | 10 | CASTPGDYTF
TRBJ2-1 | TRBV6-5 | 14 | CASRDRSSYNEQFF
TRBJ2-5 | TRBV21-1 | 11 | CASSNGETQYF
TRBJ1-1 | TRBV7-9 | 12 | CASSSSYTEAFF
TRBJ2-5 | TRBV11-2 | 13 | CASSLRVQETQYF
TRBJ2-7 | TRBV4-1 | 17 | CASSQDLAGGRQYEQYF
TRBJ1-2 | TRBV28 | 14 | CASSRQGNYYGYTF
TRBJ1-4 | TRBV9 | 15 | CASSVGGSSGEKLFF
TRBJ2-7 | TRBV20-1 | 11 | CSATDQDEQYF
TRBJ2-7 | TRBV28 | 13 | CASSTNLPNEQYF
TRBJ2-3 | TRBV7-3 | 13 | CASSGGSTDTQYF
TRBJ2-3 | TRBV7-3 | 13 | CASSLLSGDTQYF
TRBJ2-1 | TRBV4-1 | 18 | CASSSPGLAGLTTDEQFF
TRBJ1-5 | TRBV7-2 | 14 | CASSSRVSNQPQHF
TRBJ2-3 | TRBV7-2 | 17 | CASSRRTSGGAADTQYF
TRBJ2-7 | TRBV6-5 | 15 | CASRMDRDGSYEQYF
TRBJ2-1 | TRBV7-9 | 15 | CASSFGGASYNEQFF
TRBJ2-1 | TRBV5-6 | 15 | CASSSRDRGYNEQFF
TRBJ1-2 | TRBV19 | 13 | CASTATGGDGYTF